The rows below give T cell receptor beta chains drawn from one sample of a study of T-cell reconstitution after alpha-beta-depleted transplantation in children. TCRdb used MiXCR to reprocess the PCR reads, holding one entry per CDR3 protein. The repertoire includes 380,000 or so distinct CDR3 sequences, 10% to 15% of them detected once, and about 4% sits in the top ten. Sequencing used PBMCs, obtained from the stem cell graft. The receptors come from a human donor who donated a stem cell graft to a child with Fanconi anemia. Each CDR3 is given with its conserved first and last residue. Fields, in order: D gene, V gene, clone size, J gene, CDR3 protein, CDR3 DNA. The D gene is left open where the match is weak. Clone size, where shown, is once, few, many, or a class for clones that have expanded.

d_call: .
v_call: TRBV6-5
clone_size: many
j_call: TRBJ2-6
cdr3_aa: CASSYGGVGANVLTF
cdr3_nt: TGTGCCAGCAGTTACGGTGGAGTCGGGGCCAACGTCCTGACTTTC

d_call: TRBD1
v_call: TRBV5-6
clone_size: many
j_call: TRBJ1-2
cdr3_aa: CASKTTGGYGYTF
cdr3_nt: TGTGCCAGCAAGACTACAGGGGGCTATGGCTACACCTTC

d_call: TRBD1
v_call: TRBV20-1
clone_size: .
j_call: TRBJ1-2
cdr3_aa: CSARDWRTGEDGYTF
cdr3_nt: TGCAGTGCTAGAGATTGGAGAACAGGGGAAGATGGCTACACCTTC

d_call: .
v_call: TRBV28
clone_size: .
j_call: TRBJ2-1
cdr3_aa: CATNTASEQFF
cdr3_nt: TGTGCCACCAACACGGCGTCCGAGCAGTTCTTC

d_call: .
v_call: TRBV7-2
clone_size: few
j_call: TRBJ2-2
cdr3_aa: CASSLGTLANTGELFF
cdr3_nt: TGTGCCAGCAGCTTAGGGACTCTTGCGAACACCGGGGAGCTGTTTTTT

d_call: .
v_call: TRBV5-1
clone_size: .
j_call: TRBJ1-6
cdr3_aa: CASSSSRNSPLHF
cdr3_nt: TGCGCCAGCAGCTCTAGCCGGAATTCACCCCTCCACTTT

d_call: .
v_call: TRBV7-9
clone_size: few
j_call: TRBJ2-3
cdr3_aa: CASSLYQGDTQYF
cdr3_nt: TGTGCCAGCAGCCTATACCAAGGGGATACGCAGTATTTT

d_call: TRBD2
v_call: TRBV3-1
clone_size: few
j_call: TRBJ2-2
cdr3_aa: CASSRQRNSGGVKTGELFF
cdr3_nt: TGTGCCAGCAGCCGACAGAGGAATAGCGGGGGGGTGAAAACCGGGGAGCTGTTTTTT

d_call: .
v_call: TRBV11-2
clone_size: .
j_call: TRBJ2-6
cdr3_aa: CASSYKYRYSGANVLTF
cdr3_nt: TGTGCCAGCAGCTACAAGTACCGATACTCTGGGGCCAACGTCCTGACTTTC

d_call: .
v_call: TRBV2
clone_size: .
j_call: TRBJ2-2
cdr3_aa: CASSDLGYGGELFF
cdr3_nt: TGTGCCAGCAGTGATCTGGGGTATGGCGGGGAGCTGTTTTTT

d_call: TRBD1
v_call: TRBV4-3
clone_size: few
j_call: TRBJ1-6
cdr3_aa: CASSQGGGRYNSPLHF
cdr3_nt: TGCGCCAGCAGCCAAGGAGGGGGCCGCTATAATTCACCCCTCCACTTT

d_call: TRBD2
v_call: TRBV29-1
clone_size: many
j_call: TRBJ2-5
cdr3_aa: CSVVGLAEETQYF
cdr3_nt: TGCAGCGTCGTCGGACTAGCAGAAGAGACCCAGTACTTC

d_call: TRBD2
v_call: TRBV12-3/TRBV12-4
clone_size: .
j_call: TRBJ2-2
cdr3_aa: CASSTGLAASGELFF
cdr3_nt: TGTGCCAGCAGTACGGGACTAGCGGCATCCGGGGAGCTGTTTTTT

d_call: .
v_call: TRBV6-2/TRBV6-3
clone_size: .
j_call: TRBJ2-7
cdr3_aa: CDSSLQDYKMSYEQYF
cdr3_nt: TGTGACAGCAGTCTCCAGGATTACAAGATGTCCTACGAGCAGTACTTC

d_call: TRBD2
v_call: TRBV4-3
clone_size: few
j_call: TRBJ2-1
cdr3_aa: CASSQDLGLSGGVHEQFF
cdr3_nt: TGCGCCAGCAGCCAAGATCTCGGCTTAAGCGGGGGGGTCCATGAGCAGTTCTTC

d_call: TRBD1
v_call: TRBV12-3/TRBV12-4
clone_size: few
j_call: TRBJ2-7
cdr3_aa: CASSGTGVHEQYF
cdr3_nt: TGTGCCAGCAGTGGGACAGGGGTACACGAGCAGTACTTC

d_call: TRBD2
v_call: TRBV7-9
clone_size: few
j_call: TRBJ2-3
cdr3_aa: CASSLSGGGPNTDTQYF
cdr3_nt: TGTGCCAGCAGCTTAAGCGGGGGGGGACCTAACACAGATACGCAGTATTTT

d_call: .
v_call: TRBV7-7
clone_size: few
j_call: TRBJ2-7
cdr3_aa: CASSLDGWGAPYEQYF
cdr3_nt: TGTGCTAGCAGCTTAGACGGCTGGGGGGCCCCCTACGAGCAGTACTTC

d_call: TRBD1
v_call: TRBV12-3/TRBV12-4
clone_size: .
j_call: TRBJ1-1
cdr3_aa: CASSLSTGPEAFF
cdr3_nt: TGTGCCAGCAGTTTATCGACAGGGCCTGAAGCTTTCTTT

d_call: .
v_call: TRBV29-1
clone_size: .
j_call: TRBJ2-3
cdr3_aa: CSVGLGSDTQYF
cdr3_nt: TGCAGCGTCGGGCTAGGTTCGGATACGCAGTATTTT

d_call: TRBD1
v_call: TRBV5-6
clone_size: .
j_call: TRBJ2-3
cdr3_aa: CASSRQTGSTDTQYF
cdr3_nt: TGTGCCAGCAGCCGCCAGACAGGGAGCACAGATACGCAGTATTTT

d_call: TRBD2
v_call: TRBV27
clone_size: .
j_call: TRBJ2-1
cdr3_aa: CASKSGVYNEQFF
cdr3_nt: TGTGCCAGCAAGAGCGGGGTGTACAATGAGCAGTTCTTC

d_call: .
v_call: TRBV2
clone_size: .
j_call: TRBJ2-3
cdr3_aa: CASSERLHTDTQYF
cdr3_nt: TGTGCCAGCAGTGAGAGGCTGCACACAGATACGCAGTATTTT

d_call: .
v_call: TRBV30
clone_size: few
j_call: TRBJ2-7
cdr3_aa: CAWMYTPSYEQYF
cdr3_nt: TGTGCCTGGATGTATACACCATCCTACGAGCAGTACTTC

d_call: TRBD1
v_call: TRBV5-5
clone_size: few
j_call: TRBJ1-1
cdr3_aa: CASSRLFRDRVMNTEAFF
cdr3_nt: TGTGCCAGCAGTCGTCTATTCCGGGACAGGGTTATGAACACTGAAGCTTTCTTT

d_call: TRBD1
v_call: TRBV6-5
clone_size: .
j_call: TRBJ1-6
cdr3_aa: CASSPTGIGSPLHF
cdr3_nt: TGTGCCAGCAGTCCGACAGGGATTGGTTCACCCCTCCACTTT

d_call: .
v_call: TRBV18
clone_size: many
j_call: TRBJ2-5
cdr3_aa: CASSPLRTQETQYF
cdr3_nt: TGTGCCAGCTCCCCCCTCCGGACGCAAGAGACCCAGTACTTC

d_call: .
v_call: TRBV6-2/TRBV6-3
clone_size: few
j_call: TRBJ2-1
cdr3_aa: CASSYSSRGGLSYNEQFF
cdr3_nt: TGTGCCAGCAGTTACTCGAGTAGGGGGGGCCTCTCCTACAATGAGCAGTTCTTC

d_call: .
v_call: TRBV5-1
clone_size: many
j_call: TRBJ1-1
cdr3_aa: CASSLTVSGTEAFF
cdr3_nt: TGCGCCAGCAGCTTGACAGTATCGGGCACTGAAGCTTTCTTT

d_call: TRBD1
v_call: TRBV12-3/TRBV12-4
clone_size: .
j_call: TRBJ1-1
cdr3_aa: CASSRQGVSNTEAFF
cdr3_nt: TGTGCCAGCAGTCGACAGGGGGTATCGAACACTGAAGCTTTCTTT

d_call: TRBD1
v_call: TRBV20-1
clone_size: few
j_call: TRBJ2-5
cdr3_aa: CSAHRPGTGVRETQYF
cdr3_nt: TGCAGTGCTCACCGTCCCGGGACAGGGGTTCGGGAGACCCAGTACTTC

d_call: .
v_call: TRBV15
clone_size: few
j_call: TRBJ2-1
cdr3_aa: CASKSFSYNEQFF
cdr3_nt: TGTGCCAGTAAGAGTTTCTCCTACAATGAGCAGTTCTTC

d_call: .
v_call: TRBV4-3
clone_size: .
j_call: TRBJ2-2
cdr3_aa: CASSLVRRVPGELFF
cdr3_nt: TGCGCCAGCAGCCTTGTAAGGAGGGTGCCCGGGGAGCTGTTTTTT

d_call: .
v_call: TRBV2
clone_size: many
j_call: TRBJ1-5
cdr3_aa: CASSERDNSNQPQHF
cdr3_nt: TGTGCCAGCAGTGAAAGGGACAATAGCAATCAGCCCCAGCATTTT

d_call: .
v_call: TRBV29-1
clone_size: many
j_call: TRBJ1-1
cdr3_aa: CSVDSDEAFF
cdr3_nt: TGCAGCGTTGATTCAGATGAAGCTTTCTTT

d_call: .
v_call: TRBV7-2
clone_size: many
j_call: TRBJ2-3
cdr3_aa: CASSRGAGKVDTQYF
cdr3_nt: TGTGCCAGCAGCAGGGGAGCAGGGAAAGTAGATACGCAGTATTTT

d_call: .
v_call: TRBV7-2
clone_size: many
j_call: TRBJ2-1
cdr3_aa: CASSLARREWSYNEQFF
cdr3_nt: TGTGCCAGCAGCTTAGCTCGGCGTGAATGGTCCTACAATGAGCAGTTCTTC

d_call: .
v_call: TRBV7-9
clone_size: .
j_call: TRBJ2-7
cdr3_aa: CASSLAAGEGSMYEQYF
cdr3_nt: TGTGCCAGCAGCTTAGCGGCAGGGGAAGGATCCATGTACGAGCAGTACTTC

d_call: .
v_call: TRBV12-3/TRBV12-4
clone_size: many
j_call: TRBJ2-2
cdr3_aa: CASRIAGTGELFF
cdr3_nt: TGTGCCAGCAGAATAGCCGGCACCGGGGAGCTGTTTTTT

d_call: .
v_call: TRBV7-2
clone_size: few
j_call: TRBJ1-1
cdr3_aa: CASSLTWRGEAFF
cdr3_nt: TGTGCCAGCAGCCTAACCTGGAGAGGTGAAGCTTTCTTT

d_call: .
v_call: TRBV5-6
clone_size: .
j_call: TRBJ1-1
cdr3_aa: CASSSETGGTEAFF
cdr3_nt: TGTGCCAGCAGCTCCGAGACAGGCGGGACTGAAGCTTTCTTT

d_call: TRBD1
v_call: TRBV20-1
clone_size: many
j_call: TRBJ2-1
cdr3_aa: CSASPRGRRHEQFF
cdr3_nt: TGCAGTGCTAGTCCCAGGGGGCGGCGGCATGAGCAGTTCTTC

d_call: .
v_call: TRBV28
clone_size: many
j_call: TRBJ2-5
cdr3_aa: CASSRETQYF
cdr3_nt: TGTGCCAGCAGTCGAGAGACCCAGTACTTC